This is a list of T cell receptor beta chains from one sample in a study of T cell clonotyping in hematopoietic cell transplantation. Profiled with immunoSEQ multiplex PCR; TCRdb holds only in-frame clones, not every one. The sample includes 25,000 to 35,000 clones, approximately 94% seen only once; the top ten take about 2.2%. Sequenced material: peripheral blood mononuclear cells, taken before stem cell transplant. Every receptor here comes from a man aged 50 to 59 with acute myeloid leukemia. Some clones in this sample may be carry-over from other donors' samples. Both conserved end residues are part of each CDR3. Fields, in order: J gene, V gene, clone size, D gene, CDR3 protein, CDR3 DNA. D genes are given only for firm matches. Clone sizes are given selectively: once, few, many, or a class where the clone is expanded.

j_call: TRBJ2-3
v_call: TRBV7-2
clone_size: NA
d_call: NA
cdr3_aa: CASSFAGTTDTQYF
cdr3_nt: TGTGCCAGCAGCTTTGCGGGAACCACAGATACGCAGTATTTT

j_call: TRBJ2-2
v_call: TRBV28
clone_size: once
d_call: NA
cdr3_aa: CASSSWTESGELFF
cdr3_nt: TGTGCCAGCAGCTCCTGGACAGAATCCGGGGAGCTGTTTTTT

j_call: TRBJ1-5
v_call: TRBV21-1
clone_size: once
d_call: NA
cdr3_aa: CASSGSNRGDNQPQHF
cdr3_nt: TGTGCCAGCAGCGGTTCAAATCGGGGTGACAATCAGCCCCAGCATTTT

j_call: TRBJ1-4
v_call: TRBV19
clone_size: once
d_call: NA
cdr3_aa: CASSPGGTNEKLFF
cdr3_nt: TGTGCCAGTAGTCCTGGCGGAACTAATGAAAAACTGTTTTTT

j_call: TRBJ2-7
v_call: TRBV29-1
clone_size: NA
d_call: TRBD2
cdr3_aa: CSVCLAGDSSYEQYF
cdr3_nt: TGCAGCGTTTGCCTAGCGGGGGACAGCTCCTACGAGCAGTACTTC

j_call: TRBJ1-4
v_call: TRBV30
clone_size: NA
d_call: NA
cdr3_aa: CAWSEGDGNEKLFF
cdr3_nt: TGTGCCTGGAGTGAAGGGGACGGGAATGAAAAACTGTTTTTT

j_call: TRBJ1-3
v_call: TRBV7-2
clone_size: NA
d_call: TRBD1
cdr3_aa: CASSVNRGPGTIYF
cdr3_nt: TGTGCCAGCAGCGTCAACAGGGGGCCGGGCACCATATATTTT

j_call: TRBJ2-7
v_call: TRBV7-8
clone_size: NA
d_call: TRBD2
cdr3_aa: CASSSGRGSYEQYF
cdr3_nt: TGTGCCAGCAGCTCCGGGAGGGGGTCCTACGAGCAGTACTTC

j_call: TRBJ1-2
v_call: TRBV30
clone_size: NA
d_call: NA
cdr3_aa: CAWSRSGVGDGYTF
cdr3_nt: TGTGCCTGGTCCCGGAGTGGGGTTGGCGATGGCTACACCTTC

j_call: TRBJ1-2
v_call: TRBV30
clone_size: NA
d_call: NA
cdr3_aa: CAWRPGMTVYGYTF
cdr3_nt: TGTGCCTGGAGGCCCGGGATGACAGTCTATGGCTACACCTTC